This T cell receptor (beta chain) was captured by sequencing in a study of tumor-infiltrating lymphocytes in primary liver carcinoma. The V and J ends lost 0 bases and 15 bases, in that order; junction bases with no gene match: 8. Germline CDR1 and CDR2: LGHNA and YNFKEQ. The length of the CDR3 is 13 residues. This clonotype has at least ten counts. The blood RNA (from unsorted whole blood) was obtained, and germline DNA was also extracted. Starting material of around 460 ng total RNA yielded TCR beta cDNA via a constant-region primer. Library construction for TCR beta comprised three nested multiplex PCR rounds performed with slightly modified ARM-PCR. For around 9 cycles apiece, the opening two PCR rounds ran with TRBV1-TRBV30 forward primers and a C-beta reverse primer. One entry per CDR3 protein, called by TCRdb with MiXCR from the multiplex PCR reads. The sample yields fewer than 350,000 distinct CDR3 sequences, about 61% seen once.

This TCR was sampled from a man aged 40-49 years with primary liver carcinoma and hepatitis B virus infection. The sequenced sample was peripheral blood. This chain joins TRBV4-2 and TRBJ2-4; 7 bases match TRBD2. The CDR3 sequence is CASSQDRLAVAYF. The CDR3 nucleotides are TGTGCCAGCAGCCAAGATAGACTAGCAGTCGCGTACTTC.